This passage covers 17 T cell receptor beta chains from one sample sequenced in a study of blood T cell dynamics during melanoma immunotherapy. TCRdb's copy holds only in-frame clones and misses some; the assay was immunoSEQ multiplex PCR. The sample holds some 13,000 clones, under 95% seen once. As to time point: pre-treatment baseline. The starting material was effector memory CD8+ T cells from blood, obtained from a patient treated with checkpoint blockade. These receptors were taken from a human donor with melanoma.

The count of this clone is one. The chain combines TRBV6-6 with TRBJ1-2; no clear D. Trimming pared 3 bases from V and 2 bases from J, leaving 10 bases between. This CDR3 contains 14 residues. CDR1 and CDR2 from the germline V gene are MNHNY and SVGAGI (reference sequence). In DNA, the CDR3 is TGTGCCAGCAGTTATGGGTCCCTAAACTATGGCTACACCTTC. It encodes CASSYGSLNYGYTF.

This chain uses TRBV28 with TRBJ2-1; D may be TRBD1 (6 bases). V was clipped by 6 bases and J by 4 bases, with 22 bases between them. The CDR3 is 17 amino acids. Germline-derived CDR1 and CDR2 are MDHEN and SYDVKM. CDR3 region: CASSPTGTIHRYNEQFF. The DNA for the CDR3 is TGTGCCAGCAGCCCAACGGGGACAATACATCGTTACAATGAGCAGTTCTTC. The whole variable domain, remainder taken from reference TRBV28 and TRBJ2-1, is DVKVTQSSRYLVKRTGEKVFLECVQDMDHENMFWYRQDPGLGLRLIYFSYDVKMKEKGDIPEGYSVSREKKERFSLILESASTNQTSMYLCASSPTGTIHRYNEQFFGPGTRLTVL.

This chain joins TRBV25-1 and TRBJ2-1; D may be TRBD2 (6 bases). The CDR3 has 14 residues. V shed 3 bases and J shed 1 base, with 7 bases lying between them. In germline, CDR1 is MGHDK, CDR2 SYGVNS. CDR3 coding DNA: TGTGCCAGCAGTGATAGCGGTTCCTACAATGAGCAGTTCTTC. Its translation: CASSDSGSYNEQFF. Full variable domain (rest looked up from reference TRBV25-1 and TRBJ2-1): EADIYQTPRYLVIGTGKKITLECSQTMGHDKMYWYQQDPGMELHLIHYSYGVNSTEKGDLSSESTVSRIRTEHFPLTLESARPSHTSQYLCASSDSGSYNEQFFGPGTRLTVL.

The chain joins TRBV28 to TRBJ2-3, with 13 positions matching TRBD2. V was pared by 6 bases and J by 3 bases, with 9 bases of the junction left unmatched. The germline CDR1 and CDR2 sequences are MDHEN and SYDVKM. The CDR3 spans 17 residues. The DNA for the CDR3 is TGTGCCAGCAGCCAAGAGGGGACTAGCGGGATGACAGATACGCAGTATTTT. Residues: CASSQEGTSGMTDTQYF.

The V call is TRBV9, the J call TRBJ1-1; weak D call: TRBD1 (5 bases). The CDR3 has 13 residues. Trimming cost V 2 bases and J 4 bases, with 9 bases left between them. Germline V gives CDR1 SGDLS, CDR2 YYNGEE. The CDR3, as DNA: TGTGCCAGCAGCGTTGACAGCCCCACTGAAGCTTTCTTT. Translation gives CASSVDSPTEAFF.

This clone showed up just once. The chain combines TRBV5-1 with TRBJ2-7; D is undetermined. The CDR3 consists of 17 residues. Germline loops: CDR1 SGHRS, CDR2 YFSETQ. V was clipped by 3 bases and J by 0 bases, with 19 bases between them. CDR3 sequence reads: CASSYDPRTESSYEQYF. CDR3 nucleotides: TGCGCCAGCAGCTACGATCCTAGGACGGAGAGCTCCTACGAGCAGTACTTC. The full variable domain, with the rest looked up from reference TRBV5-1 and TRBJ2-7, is KAGVTQTPRYLIKTRGQQVTLSCSPISGHRSVSWYQQTPGQGLQFLFEYFSETQRNKGNFPGRFSGRQFSNSRSEMNVSTLELGDSALYLCASSYDPRTESSYEQYFGPGTRLTVT.

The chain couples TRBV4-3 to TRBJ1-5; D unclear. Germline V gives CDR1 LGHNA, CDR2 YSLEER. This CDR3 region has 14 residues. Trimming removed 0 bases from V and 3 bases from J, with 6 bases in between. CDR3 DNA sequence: TGCGCCAGCAGCCAAGAACAGAACAATCAGCCCCAGCATTTT. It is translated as CASSQEQNNQPQHF.

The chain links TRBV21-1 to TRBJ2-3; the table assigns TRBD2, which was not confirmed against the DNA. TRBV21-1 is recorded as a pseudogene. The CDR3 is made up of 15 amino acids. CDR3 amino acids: CATLMEAGVPDTQYF. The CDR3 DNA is TGTGCCACCTTAATGGAAGCGGGAGTGCCAGATACGCAGTATTTT.

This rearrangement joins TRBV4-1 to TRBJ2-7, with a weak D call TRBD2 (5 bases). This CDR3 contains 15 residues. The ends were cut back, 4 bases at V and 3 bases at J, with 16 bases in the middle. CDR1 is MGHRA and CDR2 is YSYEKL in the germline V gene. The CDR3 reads CASSPRQSGSYEQYF. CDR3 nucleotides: TGCGCCAGCAGCCCTCGCCAGTCGGGGAGCTACGAGCAGTACTTC.

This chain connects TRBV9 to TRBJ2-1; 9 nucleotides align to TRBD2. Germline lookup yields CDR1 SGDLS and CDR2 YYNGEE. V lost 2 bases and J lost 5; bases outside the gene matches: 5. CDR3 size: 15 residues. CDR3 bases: TGTGCCAGCAGCGTGATAGCGGGAGAACACAATGAGCAGTTCTTC. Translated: CASSVIAGEHNEQFF.

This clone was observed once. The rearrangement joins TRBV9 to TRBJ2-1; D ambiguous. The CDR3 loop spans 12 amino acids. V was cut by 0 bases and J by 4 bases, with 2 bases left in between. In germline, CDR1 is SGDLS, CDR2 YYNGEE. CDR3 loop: CASSVAYNEQFF. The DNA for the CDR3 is TGTGCCAGCAGCGTAGCATACAATGAGCAGTTCTTC.

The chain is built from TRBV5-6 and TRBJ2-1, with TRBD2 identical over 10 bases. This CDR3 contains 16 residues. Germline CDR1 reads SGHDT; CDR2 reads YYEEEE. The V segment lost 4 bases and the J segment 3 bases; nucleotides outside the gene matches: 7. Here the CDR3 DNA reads TGTGCCAGCAGCCTTACGACTAGCGGGTTCTACAATGAGCAGTTCTTC. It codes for CASSLTTSGFYNEQFF.

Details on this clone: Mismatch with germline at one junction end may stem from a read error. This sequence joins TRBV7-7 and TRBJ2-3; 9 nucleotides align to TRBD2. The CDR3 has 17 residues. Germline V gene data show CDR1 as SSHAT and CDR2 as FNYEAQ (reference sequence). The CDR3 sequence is CASSLAGREGESDTQYF. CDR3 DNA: TGTGCTAGCAGCTTAGCCGGGCGGGAGGGTGAGTCAGATACGCAGTATTTT.

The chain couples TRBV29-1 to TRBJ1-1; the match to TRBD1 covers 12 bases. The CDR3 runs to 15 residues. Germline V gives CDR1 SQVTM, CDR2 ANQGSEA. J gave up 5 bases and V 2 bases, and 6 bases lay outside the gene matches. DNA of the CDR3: TGCAGCGTTGAAATGGGACAGGGGGCTTGGACTGAAGCTTTCTTT. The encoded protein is CSVEMGQGAWTEAFF.

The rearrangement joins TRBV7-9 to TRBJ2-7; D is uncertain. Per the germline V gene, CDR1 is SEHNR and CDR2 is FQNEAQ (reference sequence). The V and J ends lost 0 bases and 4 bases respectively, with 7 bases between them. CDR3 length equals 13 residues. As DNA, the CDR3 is TGTGCCAGCAGCTTAGCGGCAGGTTACGAGCAGTACTTC. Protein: CASSLAAGYEQYF. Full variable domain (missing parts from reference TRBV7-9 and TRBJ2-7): DTGVSQNPRHKITKRGQNVTFRCDPISEHNRLYWYRQTLGQGPEFLTYFQNEAQLEKSRLLSDRFSAERPKGSFSTLEIQRTEQGDSAMYLCASSLAAGYEQYFGPGTRLTVT.

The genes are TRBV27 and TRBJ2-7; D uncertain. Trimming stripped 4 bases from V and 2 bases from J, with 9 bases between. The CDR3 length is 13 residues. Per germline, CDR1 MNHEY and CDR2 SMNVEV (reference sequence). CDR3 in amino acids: CASSYQVAYEQYF. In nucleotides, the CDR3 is TGTGCCAGCAGTTACCAGGTGGCCTACGAGCAGTACTTC.

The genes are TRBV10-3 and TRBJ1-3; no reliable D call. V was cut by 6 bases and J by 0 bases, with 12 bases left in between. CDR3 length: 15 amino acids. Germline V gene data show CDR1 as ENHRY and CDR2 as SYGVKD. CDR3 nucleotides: TGTGCCATCAGCGGCGGGAGTATCTCTGGAAACACCATATATTTT. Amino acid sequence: CAISGGSISGNTIYF.